Listed here are 24 T cell receptor beta chains from one sample, sequenced in a study of T cell repertoires in cytomegalovirus infection. TCRdb used MiXCR to reprocess the reads, holding one entry per CDR3 protein. The sample yields almost 500,000 distinct CDR3 sequences, around 11% seen once. Source material: PBMCs. The receptors derive from a human donor in good health (CMV status not recorded). Some clones in this sample may be carry-over from other donors' samples.

This clonotype was picked up a small number of times. The chain uses TRBV7-9 and TRBJ2-1, with D possibly matching TRBD2 (6 bases). The germline CDR1 and CDR2 sequences are SEHNR and FQNEAQ (reference sequence). V gave up 1 base and J gave up 13 bases, with 20 bases separating them. The CDR3 spans 15 residues. The CDR3 DNA reads TGTGCCAGCAGCTTAGGGGCCCAGGGAGCGGGCCATCAGTTCTTC. Its translation: CASSLGAQGAGHQFF. The variable domain in full, completed from reference TRBV7-9 and TRBJ2-1, reads DTGVSQNPRHKITKRGQNVTFRCDPISEHNRLYWYRQTLGQGPEFLTYFQNEAQLEKSRLLSDRFSAERPKGSFSTLEIQRTEQGDSAMYLCASSLGAQGAGHQFFGPGTRLTVL.

The CDR3 region is CASSLAQGAGEAFF. The CDR3 DNA follows: TGTGCCAGCAGCTTGGCGCAGGGGGCGGGTGAAGCTTTCTTT. The J gene is TRBJ1-1, the V gene TRBV5-5; 8 bases match TRBD1. CDR3 length: 14 amino acids. CDR1 and CDR2 (germline): SGHKS, YYEKEE (reference sequence). The ends lost 0 bases at V and 7 bases at J; junction bases unmatched: 5.

The chain has TRBV10-3 and TRBJ2-7; D is possibly TRBD2 (5 bases). V gave up 8 bases and J gave up 3 bases, with 11 bases separating them. This CDR3 is 12 amino acids long. Germline CDR1 ENHRY, CDR2 SYGVKD. The CDR3 spells CAIGSGIYEQYF. CDR3 nucleotide sequence: TGTGCCATCGGCAGCGGAATCTACGAGCAGTACTTC.

This clonotype has at least ten counts. The rearrangement links TRBV7-3 to TRBJ2-3, with 9 bases that match TRBD2. Germline lookup yields CDR1 SGHTA and CDR2 FQGTGA. This CDR3 spans 16 amino acids. The junction had 4 bases not matched to a gene; V was cut back by 3 bases and J by 0 bases. CDR3 sequence (DNA): TGTGCCAGCAGCTTCGGTAGCGGGAGTAGCACAGATACGCAGTATTTT. As protein: CASSFGSGSSTDTQYF. Complete variable domain (other parts from reference TRBV7-3 and TRBJ2-3): GAGVSQTPSNKVTEKGKYVELRCDPISGHTALYWYRQSLGQGPEFLIYFQGTGAADDSGLPNDRFFAVRPEGSVSTLKIQRTERGDSAVYLCASSFGSGSSTDTQYFGPGTRLTVL.

This clonotype was detected ten times or more. V usage is TRBV7-3 and J usage is TRBJ2-5; D is perhaps TRBD1 (6 bases). The CDR3 is 14 residues long. Germline V gene lookup returns CDR1 SGHTA and CDR2 FQGTGA. The germline V and J ends were trimmed by 5 bases and 4 bases, with 14 bases remaining between them. In nucleotides, the CDR3 is TGTGCCAGCAGCCCGGACAGACGGACAGAGACCCAGTACTTC. Its translation: CASSPDRRTETQYF.

This clonotype turned up a few times. The chain uses TRBV6-2 or TRBV6-3 and TRBJ2-7; possible D gene TRBD2, 6 bases. Germline values: CDR1 MNHEY, CDR2 SVGEGT. V lost 7 bases to trimming and J lost 2 bases, with 21 bases between them. The CDR3 runs to 16 residues. Here the CDR3 reads CASMSQGRWGAYEQYF. The DNA for the CDR3 is TGTGCCAGCATGTCACAAGGGCGATGGGGGGCCTACGAGCAGTACTTC.

This clonotype was picked up many times. The chain couples TRBV7-9 to TRBJ2-4, with a possible D match to TRBD1 (5 bases). Germline loops: CDR1 SEHNR, CDR2 FQNEAQ (reference sequence). V was trimmed by 2 bases and J by 8 bases, leaving 7 bases between them. The length of the CDR3 is 12 residues. CDR3 protein: CASSLQGDIQYF. CDR3 DNA: TGTGCCAGCAGCTTACAAGGGGACATTCAGTACTTC.

The gene calls are TRBV15 and TRBJ1-5, with TRBD1 identical over 10 bases. Germline CDR1 LNHNV, CDR2 YYDKDF (reference sequence). Unmatched junction bases numbered 0, after V lost 5 bases and J lost 2 bases. The CDR3 spans 14 residues. The CDR3, as DNA: TGTGCCACCAGCGGGACAGGGGGCAATCAGCCCCAGCATTTT. Translation: CATSGTGGNQPQHF.

This clonotype was observed at least ten times. This chain connects TRBV6-1 to TRBJ1-1; D ambiguous. The germline V and J ends were trimmed by 5 bases and 0 bases, with 13 bases remaining between them. Germline CDR1 is MNHNS and CDR2 is SASEGT. This CDR3 is built from 15 residues. The CDR3 DNA reads TGTGCCAGCAGTCCCTGGACCGTCTTGAACACTGAAGCTTTCTTT. Translated: CASSPWTVLNTEAFF.

At least ten counts were recorded for this clonotype. The chain is built from TRBV12-3 or TRBV12-4 and TRBJ2-7, with 10 bases fitting TRBD1. V lost 3 bases to trimming and J lost 6 bases; unmatched junction nucleotides: 5. The CDR3 is 14 amino acids. CDR3 loop: CASSLGQGKGEQYF. The CDR3, as DNA: TGTGCCAGCAGTTTGGGACAGGGGAAAGGCGAGCAGTACTTC.

This clonotype has a count of ten or more. The V and J genes are TRBV11-2 and TRBJ2-3, with D unresolved. The V end lost 8 bases, the J end lost 2 bases, and 14 bases lay between the germline ends. The CDR3 runs 14 residues. Germline-derived CDR1 and CDR2 are SGHAT and FQNNGV. CDR3 sequence reads: CASLHTGDTDTQYF. CDR3 DNA sequence: TGTGCCAGCTTACATACCGGCGACACAGATACGCAGTATTTT.

This clonotype has only a few counts. The chain combines TRBV9 with TRBJ2-2, with 8 bases fitting TRBD2. Germline trimming cut 0 bases from V and 7 bases from J; bases unmatched to any gene: 5. Germline assignment: CDR1 SGDLS and CDR2 YYNGEE. The CDR3 extends over 15 amino acids. The CDR3: CASSVAGSGVGELFF. The CDR3 DNA is TGTGCCAGCAGCGTAGCTGGTAGCGGGGTCGGGGAGCTGTTTTTT.

This clonotype turned up a few times. V and J are TRBV20-1 and TRBJ2-7; D remains unclear. Germline V gene lookup returns CDR1 DFQATT and CDR2 SNEGSKA (reference sequence). The CDR3 totals 13 residues. V lost 0 bases and J 3 bases, leaving 9 bases between the germline ends. CDR3 amino acids: CSARDRALYEQYF. The CDR3 bases are TGCAGTGCTAGAGACAGAGCCCTCTACGAGCAGTACTTC.

In this sample, this clonotype turned up many times. The chain recombines TRBV2 with TRBJ1-1; D possibly corresponds to TRBD1 (6 bases). Germline V CDR1 and CDR2: SNHLY, FYNNEI. The CDR3 extends over 17 amino acids. V was clipped by 6 bases and J by 4 bases, with 24 bases between them. The CDR3 here is CASRGPVWSGGVTEAFF. CDR3 coding DNA: TGTGCCAGCAGGGGACCCGTTTGGTCGGGGGGCGTCACTGAAGCTTTCTTT.

The sample holds many counts of this clonotype. The chain has TRBV5-1 and TRBJ1-2; a possible D gene is TRBD1 (5 bases). Germline V gives CDR1 SGHRS, CDR2 YFSETQ. The CDR3 spans 14 residues. V lost 0 bases and J 8 bases, leaving 14 bases between the germline ends. The CDR3 DNA sequence: TGCGCCAGCAGCTTGGCCGGGGCAGGAAAGGGCTACACCTTC. This codes for CASSLAGAGKGYTF.

This clonotype was recorded many times. The V call is TRBV10-3, the J call TRBJ2-7, with 9 bases matching TRBD1. The length of the CDR3 is 15 residues. With 6 bases clipped from V and 2 bases from J, the junction kept 8 bases outside the gene matches. Germline assignment: CDR1 ENHRY and CDR2 SYGVKD. The CDR3 loop reads CAIREGQGRTYEQYF. The CDR3 region has the DNA TGTGCCATCAGGGAGGGACAGGGCAGAACCTACGAGCAGTACTTC.

At least ten counts were recorded for this clonotype. V is TRBV29-1 and J is TRBJ1-1, with 7 positions matching TRBD1. Trimming at V came to 3 bases and at J to 5 bases, leaving 9 bases not matched to a gene. CDR1 and CDR2 (germline): SQVTM, ANQGSEA. This CDR3 has 14 amino acids. The CDR3 nucleotides read TGCAGCGTTGAGGTAGGGGGCGTGGGAACTGAAGCTTTCTTT. This sequence encodes CSVEVGGVGTEAFF.

This clonotype was counted many times. The V and J genes are TRBV12-3 or TRBV12-4 and TRBJ2-1; TRBD2 is a possible D gene (5 bases). The length of the CDR3 is 12 residues. V lost 10 bases, J lost 10 bases, and 17 bases lay in between. The chain's CDR3 is CATSVGRGEQFF. Here the CDR3 DNA reads TGTGCCACCTCAGTAGGCCGGGGAGAGCAGTTCTTC.

This chain uses TRBV4-1 with TRBJ2-3, with a possible D match to TRBD2 (5 bases). Germline V gene lookup returns CDR1 MGHRA and CDR2 YSYEKL. The CDR3 spans 17 residues. V lost 0 bases, J lost 3 bases, and 16 bases lay in between. The chain's CDR3 is CASSQDQRDEGTDTQYF. DNA of the CDR3: TGCGCCAGCAGCCAAGATCAACGGGATGAAGGAACAGATACGCAGTATTTT.

This clonotype was observed a handful of times. The V call is TRBV3-1, the J call TRBJ1-4; D not resolved. CDR1 and CDR2 (germline): LGHDT, YNNKEL (reference sequence). This CDR3 contains 15 residues. Trimming pared 1 base from V and 5 bases from J, leaving 11 bases between. This CDR3 is CASSQVLGLNEKLFF. Written as DNA, the CDR3 is TGTGCCAGCAGCCAAGTTTTAGGCTTAAATGAAAAACTGTTTTTT.

The sample holds a few counts of this clonotype. The chain carries TRBV12-3 or TRBV12-4 and TRBJ2-3; 7 positions agree with TRBD2. V gave up 3 bases and J gave up 2 bases; unmatched junction bases: 14. CDR3 length: 18 residues. The CDR3 loop is CASSLRTRSTFHTDTQYF. CDR3 coding DNA: TGTGCCAGCAGTTTGAGGACTAGGTCGACCTTCCACACAGATACGCAGTATTTT.

This clonotype was detected many times. The chain links TRBV4-2 to TRBJ2-1; 9 positions match TRBD2. Germline V gene data show CDR1 as LGHNA and CDR2 as YNFKEQ. Unmatched junction bases numbered 6, after V lost 2 bases and J lost 4 bases. The CDR3 is 16 residues long. The CDR3 protein is CASSQNSGSLYNEQFF. Here the CDR3 DNA reads TGTGCCAGCAGCCAAAATAGCGGGAGCCTATACAATGAGCAGTTCTTC.

This clonotype showed up many times. The rearrangement uses TRBV6-1 and TRBJ2-3; the D gene is possibly TRBD2 (6 bases). Trimming removed 5 bases from V and 0 bases from J, with 36 bases in between. This CDR3 is built from 23 residues. CDR1 is MNHNS and CDR2 is SASEGT in the germline V gene. CDR3 in amino acids: CASSRIRGTPQLNTRISTDTQYF. CDR3 in DNA: TGTGCCAGCAGTCGGATCCGGGGGACTCCCCAGTTGAACACTCGAATTAGCACAGATACGCAGTATTTT.

This clonotype was picked up many times. CDR3 in amino acids: CASRTGANTGELFF. The CDR3 DNA reads TGTGCCAGCAGAACCGGGGCGAACACCGGGGAGCTGTTTTTT. The rearrangement joins TRBV7-3 to TRBJ2-2; D is perhaps TRBD2 (5 bases). The CDR3 sequence is 14 residues long. Germline CDR1 SGHTA, CDR2 FQGTGA. The ends were cut back, 6 bases at V and 0 bases at J, with 8 bases in the middle.